A single sample is the source of the 13 T cell receptor beta chains below, sequenced in a study of cytomegalovirus exposure and HLA in healthy donors. Amplification used 60 Vbeta primers and 13 Jbeta primers. Clones were sequenced by immunoSEQ multiplex PCR, and TCRdb holds only the in-frame ones, with some missing. Its clone listing holds some 82,000 clones. The sample comprised PBMCs. The receptors derive from a woman younger than 45 in good health and CMV-seronegative.

The chain employs TRBV4-1 and TRBJ2-1; TRBD2 might be the D (7 bases). Trimming left V 0 bases short and J 5 bases short, with 17 bases between. The germline V gene has CDR1 MGHRA and CDR2 YSYEKL. This CDR3 has 17 residues. This chain's CDR3 is CASSQETRGATDNEQFF. CDR3 in DNA: TGCGCCAGCAGCCAAGAGACACGGGGGGCCACCGACAATGAGCAGTTCTTC.

The J gene is TRBJ2-2, the V gene TRBV30; D call uncertain. Trimming pared 0 bases from V and 9 bases from J, leaving 11 bases between. This CDR3 spans 13 amino acids. CDR1 GTSNPN and CDR2 SVGIG come from the germline V gene (reference sequence). The CDR3 sequence: CAWSVIDKRELFF. As DNA, the CDR3 is TGTGCCTGGAGTGTAATAGATAAGAGGGAGCTGTTTTTT.

V usage is TRBV7-9 and J usage is TRBJ2-7, with no clear D. Germline CDR1 reads SEHNR; CDR2 reads FQNEAQ (reference sequence). Trimming took off 5 bases at V and 3 bases at J, with 5 bases between the two ends. The CDR3 is 11 residues long. The CDR3 DNA reads TGTGCCAGCAGCCCCGGCTACGAGCAGTACTTC. It is translated as CASSPGYEQYF.

The chain uses TRBV27 and TRBJ1-1; a weak D match, TRBD1 (5 bases). V was cut by 2 bases and J by 1 base, with 11 bases left in between. CDR1 and CDR2 from the germline V gene are MNHEY and SMNVEV (reference sequence). There are 15 residues in the CDR3. CDR3 amino acids: CASSLTVGQNTEAFF. For the CDR3, the DNA is TGTGCCAGCAGTTTAACGGTGGGGCAGAACACTGAAGCTTTCTTT.

The chain uses TRBV6-1 and TRBJ1-6; maybe TRBD1 (5 bases). CDR3 length equals 14 residues. V was pared by 7 bases and J by 6 bases, with 13 bases between. CDR1 is MNHNS and CDR2 is SASEGT in the germline V gene. The DNA of the CDR3 is TGTGCCAGCACCACGGGGGAGGGTAATTCACCCCTCCACTTT. This gives the protein CASTTGEGNSPLHF.

Note on this clone: The sample carries other DNA sequences with the same CDR3. This chain joins TRBV5-1 and TRBJ2-5; D is perhaps TRBD2 (6 bases). Trimming shortened V by 4 bases and J by 1 base, and 8 bases separated the two germline ends. Germline lookup yields CDR1 SGHRS and CDR2 YFSETQ. The CDR3 covers 13 residues. CDR3 residues: CASSPGVQETQYF. The CDR3 DNA reads TGCGCCAGCAGCCCGGGGGTCCAAGAGACCCAGTACTTC.

DNA for the CDR3: TGCGCCAGCAGTGAGTCGACATCCTCCTACGAGCAGTACTTC. Translation gives CASSESTSSYEQYF. V gene TRBV10-2 combines with J gene TRBJ2-7; D is uncertain. The CDR3 has 14 residues. The germline gives CDR1 WSHSY, CDR2 SAAADI. The V end was cut by 0 bases, the J end by 0 bases, with 6 bases between.

This sequence joins TRBV7-8 and TRBJ2-5; 7 bases align to TRBD2. CDR1 is SGHVS, CDR2 FQNEAQ, per germline. There are 16 residues in the CDR3. V lost 1 base to trimming and J lost 3 bases; unmatched junction nucleotides: 8. The CDR3 reads CASSLEWGRAKETQYF. In nucleotides, the CDR3 is TGTGCCAGCAGCTTAGAATGGGGGAGGGCCAAAGAGACCCAGTACTTC. The variable domain in full, with the rest retrieved from reference TRBV7-8 and TRBJ2-5, is GAGVSQSPRYKVAKRGQDVALRCDPISGHVSLFWYQQALGQGPEFLTYFQNEAQLDKSGLPSDRFFAERPEGSVSTLKIQRTQQEDSAVYLCASSLEWGRAKETQYFGPGTRLLVL.

The chain has TRBV18 and TRBJ1-2, with D unresolved. V was pared by 2 bases and J by 4 bases, with 8 bases between. Germline CDR1 is KGHSH and CDR2 is LQKENI. The CDR3 spans 13 residues. This CDR3 is CASSPAVLYGYTF. The CDR3 DNA reads as TGTGCCAGCTCACCAGCAGTTCTCTATGGCTACACCTTC.

The genes are TRBV5-6 and TRBJ1-1; D gene ambiguous. This CDR3 region has 13 residues. The germline V gene has CDR1 SGHDT and CDR2 YYEEEE. V was pared by 0 bases and J by 7 bases, with 10 bases between. CDR3 sequence reads: CASSLAMRNEAFF. CDR3 nucleotides: TGTGCCAGCAGCTTGGCCATGAGGAATGAAGCTTTCTTT.

The chain couples TRBV7-9 to TRBJ2-1; 9 bases line up with TRBD2. The ends lost 5 bases at V and 1 base at J; junction bases unmatched: 3. The CDR3 runs 15 residues. Germline CDR1 reads SEHNR; CDR2 reads FQNEAQ (reference sequence). CDR3 DNA sequence: TGTGCCAGCAGCGGGGCGGGAGGGTCCTACAATGAGCAGTTCTTC. Translation: CASSGAGGSYNEQFF.

This chain connects TRBV2 to TRBJ2-3; D call uncertain. Deletions cut 3 bases from V and 1 base from J, with 5 bases between. CDR3 length equals 13 residues. Per the germline V gene, CDR1 is SNHLY and CDR2 is FYNNEI. Here the CDR3 reads CASSDYGTDTQYF. The CDR3 DNA reads as TGTGCCAGCAGTGACTATGGCACAGATACGCAGTATTTT.

The chain joins TRBV5-5 to TRBJ1-5, with D perhaps TRBD1 (6 bases). V lost 4 bases and J 3 bases, leaving 14 bases between the germline ends. Germline CDR1 and CDR2: SGHKS and YYEKEE (reference sequence). This CDR3 spans 15 amino acids. CDR3 nucleotides: TGTGCCAGCAGCCTACAGGGTATATTCAATCAGCCCCAGCATTTT. It translates to CASSLQGIFNQPQHF.